This passage covers 9 T cell receptor beta chains from one sample sequenced in a study of blood T cell repertoires in COVID-19. Sequencing used immunoSEQ multiplex PCR; TCRdb keeps in-frame clones, though not all of them. The repertoire holds 9,500 or so clones, with roughly nine tenths as singletons. The specimen sequenced was peripheral blood. The source of these receptors is a human donor in a cohort sampled during active COVID-19.

This rearrangement joins TRBV5-1 to TRBJ1-4, with 7 bases that match TRBD1. The germline CDR1 and CDR2 sequences are SGHRS and YFSETQ. Germline trimming cut 0 bases from V and 4 bases from J; bases unmatched to any gene: 3. CDR3 length: 15 residues. CDR3 nucleotide sequence: TGCGCCAGCAGCTTGGCGGGACAGAATAATGAAAAACTGTTTTTT. Translated, it gives CASSLAGQNNEKLFF.

The chain has TRBV7-9 and TRBJ1-2; D is ambiguous. The V end was cut by 7 bases, the J end by 4 bases, with 7 bases between. This CDR3 has 11 amino acids. Germline CDR1 SEHNR, CDR2 FQNEAQ (reference sequence). CDR3 nucleotides: TGTGCCAGCAACTCCGGCTATGGCTACACCTTC. Protein sequence: CASNSGYGYTF.

The V and J genes are TRBV3-1 (or the pseudogene TRBV3-2) and TRBJ1-2, with 9 nucleotides matching TRBD1. The V segment lost 0 bases and the J segment 5 bases; nucleotides outside the gene matches: 7. Germline values: CDR1 LGHDT, CDR2 YNNKEL (reference sequence). This CDR3 contains 16 residues. The CDR3 region is CASSQDRGQGTYGYTF. The CDR3 DNA follows: TGTGCCAGCAGCCAAGACCGAGGACAGGGGACATATGGCTACACCTTC.

The V and J genes are TRBV6-5 and TRBJ1-2; D not resolved. Germline assignment: CDR1 MNHEY and CDR2 SVGAGI. The V end was cut by 5 bases, the J end by 3 bases, with 13 bases between. This CDR3 has 14 amino acids. The CDR3 bases are TGTGCCAGCAGTCCCCGGGAGCGGGACTATGGCTACACCTTC. Its protein product is CASSPRERDYGYTF.

V and J are TRBV7-9 and TRBJ2-1; tentatively, D is TRBD1 (6 bases). This CDR3 has 16 residues. Germline V gives CDR1 SEHNR, CDR2 FQNEAQ (reference sequence). The V end was cut by 2 bases, the J end by 7 bases, with 18 bases between. The chain's CDR3 is CASSLITGFPGNEQFF. The CDR3 DNA follows: TGTGCCAGCAGCTTAATTACAGGGTTCCCTGGGAATGAGCAGTTCTTC.

The chain uses TRBV6-6 and TRBJ1-1, with D tentatively TRBD1 (6 bases). The CDR3 is 13 residues long. CDR1 and CDR2 (germline): MNHNY, SVGAGI (reference sequence). V lost 2 bases and J lost 3, with 7 bases in between. As DNA, the CDR3 is TGTGCCAGCAGTTACAACAGGGACACTGAAGCTTTCTTT. Translation gives CASSYNRDTEAFF.

The chain links TRBV5-5 to TRBJ1-4; D remains ambiguous. CDR3 length equals 14 residues. Germline lookup yields CDR1 SGHKS and CDR2 YYEKEE (reference sequence). Trimming removed 6 bases from V and 2 bases from J, with 11 bases in between. CDR3 residues: CASTELTTNEKLFF. CDR3 nucleotide sequence: TGTGCCAGCACCGAATTGACTACTAATGAAAAACTGTTTTTT. Looking up the rest from reference TRBV5-5 and TRBJ1-4 gives the full variable domain: DAGVTQSPTHLIKTRGQQVTLRCSPISGHKSVSWYQQVLGQGPQFIFQYYEKEERGRGNFPDRFSARQFPNYSSELNVNALLLGDSALYLCASTELTTNEKLFFGSGTQLSVL.

This chain connects TRBV5-6 to TRBJ2-2; 10 bases map to TRBD2. J lost 7 bases, V lost 3 bases, and 6 bases had no gene match. Looked up from germline, CDR1 is SGHDT and CDR2 is YYEEEE. The length of the CDR3 is 15 residues. The CDR3 DNA reads as TGTGCCAGCAGCTCCAGCGGGGGGGCCGACGGGGAGCTGTTTTTT. Its translation: CASSSSGGADGELFF.

The J gene is TRBJ1-1, the V gene TRBV27, with 7 bases lining up with TRBD1. V lost 2 bases, J lost 5 bases, and 2 bases stayed unmatched. Germline assignment: CDR1 MNHEY and CDR2 SMNVEV (reference sequence). The CDR3 is 13 residues long. The CDR3 sequence: CASSLDRATEAFF. As DNA, the CDR3 is TGTGCCAGCAGTTTAGACAGGGCAACTGAAGCTTTCTTT.